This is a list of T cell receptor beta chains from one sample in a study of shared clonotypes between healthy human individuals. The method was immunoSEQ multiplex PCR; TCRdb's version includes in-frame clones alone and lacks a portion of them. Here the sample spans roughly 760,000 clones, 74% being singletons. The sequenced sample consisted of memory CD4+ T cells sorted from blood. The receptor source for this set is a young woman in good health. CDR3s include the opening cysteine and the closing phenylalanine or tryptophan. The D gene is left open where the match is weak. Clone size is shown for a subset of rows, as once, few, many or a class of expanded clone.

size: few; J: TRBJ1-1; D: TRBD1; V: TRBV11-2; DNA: TGTGCCAGCAGCCGAGACGGGACAGAGAACACTGAAGCTTTCTTT; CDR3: CASSRDGTENTEAFF
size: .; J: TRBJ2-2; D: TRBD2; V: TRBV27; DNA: TGTGCCAGCAGACTTTCGGGACTAGCGGGAGGGGTAACTATCGGGGAGCTGTTTTTT; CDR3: CASRLSGLAGGVTIGELFF
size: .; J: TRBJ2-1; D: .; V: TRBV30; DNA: TGTGCCTGGACCCCGATGGAAGCGTACAATGAGCAGTTCTTC; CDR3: CAWTPMEAYNEQFF
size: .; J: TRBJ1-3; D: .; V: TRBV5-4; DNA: TGTGCCAGCAGCAAGCTGTCAGGCCTAGACACTGGAAACACCATATATTTT; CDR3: CASSKLSGLDTGNTIYF
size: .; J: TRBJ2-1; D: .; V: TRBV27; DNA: TGTGCCAGCCTGCTAGCAGTCAGGGACAATGAGCAGTTCTTC; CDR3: CASLLAVRDNEQFF
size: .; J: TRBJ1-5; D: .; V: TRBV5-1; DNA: TGCGCCAGCAGCTTGGAGGGGGGTGGCAATCAGCCCCAGCATTTT; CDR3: CASSLEGGGNQPQHF
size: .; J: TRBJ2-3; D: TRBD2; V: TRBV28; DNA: TGTGCCAGCAGTTCTACGGCGGGAGGACTTCATACGCAGTATTTT; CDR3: CASSSTAGGLHTQYF
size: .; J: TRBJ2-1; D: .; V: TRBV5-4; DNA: TGTGCCAGCAGCTTTCCTGGGAGCTACAATGAGCAGTTCTTC; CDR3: CASSFPGSYNEQFF
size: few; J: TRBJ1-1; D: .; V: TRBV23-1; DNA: TGCGCCAGCAGCCCCCCCGCGAGGGGTGAAGCTTTCTTT; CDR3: CASSPPARGEAFF
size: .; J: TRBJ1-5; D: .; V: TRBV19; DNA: TGTGCCAGTGGGAGCAATCAGCCCCAGCATTTT; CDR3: CASGSNQPQHF
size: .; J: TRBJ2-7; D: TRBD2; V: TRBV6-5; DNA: TGTGCCAGCAGTCGATCCACTAGCGGTTCCTACGAGCAGTACTTC; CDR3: CASSRSTSGSYEQYF
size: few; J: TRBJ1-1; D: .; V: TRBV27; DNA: TGTGCCAGCAGTTTTCGGGACCCCCTTAAAGCTTTCTTT; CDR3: CASSFRDPLKAFF
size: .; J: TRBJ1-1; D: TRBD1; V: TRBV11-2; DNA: TGTGCCAGCAGCTTACGGACAGGGGGCACTGAAGCTTTCTTT; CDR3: CASSLRTGGTEAFF
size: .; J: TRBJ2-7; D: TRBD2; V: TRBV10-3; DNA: TGTGCCATCAGTGCCTCCGGGACTAGCGGCTACGAGCAGTACTTC; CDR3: CAISASGTSGYEQYF
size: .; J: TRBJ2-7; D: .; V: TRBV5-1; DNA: TGCGCCAGCAGCACAGGACAGACCTACGAGCAGTACTTC; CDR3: CASSTGQTYEQYF
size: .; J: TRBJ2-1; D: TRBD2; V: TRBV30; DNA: TGTGCCTGGAACAACGGAGCGGGAAGGGGCAATGAGCAGTTCTTC; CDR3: CAWNNGAGRGNEQFF